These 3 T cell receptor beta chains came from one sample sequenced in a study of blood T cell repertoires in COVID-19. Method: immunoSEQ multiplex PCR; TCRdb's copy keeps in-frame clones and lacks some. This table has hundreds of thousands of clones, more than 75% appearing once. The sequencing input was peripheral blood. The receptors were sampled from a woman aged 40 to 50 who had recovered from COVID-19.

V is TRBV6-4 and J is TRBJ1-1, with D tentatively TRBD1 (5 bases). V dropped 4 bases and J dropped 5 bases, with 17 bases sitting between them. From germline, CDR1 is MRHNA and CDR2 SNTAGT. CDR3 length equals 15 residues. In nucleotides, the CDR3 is TGTGCCAGCAGTGCCTCGGGATCCGGGGGGACTGAAGCTTTCTTT. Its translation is CASSASGSGGTEAFF.

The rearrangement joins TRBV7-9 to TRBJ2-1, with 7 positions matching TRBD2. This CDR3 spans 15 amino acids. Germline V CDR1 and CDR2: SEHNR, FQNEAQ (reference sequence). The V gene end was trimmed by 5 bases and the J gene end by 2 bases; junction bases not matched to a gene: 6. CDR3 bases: TGTGCCAGCAGCGTTGGGGGAGGGCCCTACAATGAGCAGTTCTTC. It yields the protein CASSVGGGPYNEQFF.

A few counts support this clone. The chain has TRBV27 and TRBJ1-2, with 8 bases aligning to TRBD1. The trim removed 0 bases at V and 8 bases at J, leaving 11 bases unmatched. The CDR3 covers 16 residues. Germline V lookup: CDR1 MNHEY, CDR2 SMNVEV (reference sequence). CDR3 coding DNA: TGTGCCAGCAGTTTATCCCCGTCCTTGGACAGGGTGGGCTACACCTTC. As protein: CASSLSPSLDRVGYTF.